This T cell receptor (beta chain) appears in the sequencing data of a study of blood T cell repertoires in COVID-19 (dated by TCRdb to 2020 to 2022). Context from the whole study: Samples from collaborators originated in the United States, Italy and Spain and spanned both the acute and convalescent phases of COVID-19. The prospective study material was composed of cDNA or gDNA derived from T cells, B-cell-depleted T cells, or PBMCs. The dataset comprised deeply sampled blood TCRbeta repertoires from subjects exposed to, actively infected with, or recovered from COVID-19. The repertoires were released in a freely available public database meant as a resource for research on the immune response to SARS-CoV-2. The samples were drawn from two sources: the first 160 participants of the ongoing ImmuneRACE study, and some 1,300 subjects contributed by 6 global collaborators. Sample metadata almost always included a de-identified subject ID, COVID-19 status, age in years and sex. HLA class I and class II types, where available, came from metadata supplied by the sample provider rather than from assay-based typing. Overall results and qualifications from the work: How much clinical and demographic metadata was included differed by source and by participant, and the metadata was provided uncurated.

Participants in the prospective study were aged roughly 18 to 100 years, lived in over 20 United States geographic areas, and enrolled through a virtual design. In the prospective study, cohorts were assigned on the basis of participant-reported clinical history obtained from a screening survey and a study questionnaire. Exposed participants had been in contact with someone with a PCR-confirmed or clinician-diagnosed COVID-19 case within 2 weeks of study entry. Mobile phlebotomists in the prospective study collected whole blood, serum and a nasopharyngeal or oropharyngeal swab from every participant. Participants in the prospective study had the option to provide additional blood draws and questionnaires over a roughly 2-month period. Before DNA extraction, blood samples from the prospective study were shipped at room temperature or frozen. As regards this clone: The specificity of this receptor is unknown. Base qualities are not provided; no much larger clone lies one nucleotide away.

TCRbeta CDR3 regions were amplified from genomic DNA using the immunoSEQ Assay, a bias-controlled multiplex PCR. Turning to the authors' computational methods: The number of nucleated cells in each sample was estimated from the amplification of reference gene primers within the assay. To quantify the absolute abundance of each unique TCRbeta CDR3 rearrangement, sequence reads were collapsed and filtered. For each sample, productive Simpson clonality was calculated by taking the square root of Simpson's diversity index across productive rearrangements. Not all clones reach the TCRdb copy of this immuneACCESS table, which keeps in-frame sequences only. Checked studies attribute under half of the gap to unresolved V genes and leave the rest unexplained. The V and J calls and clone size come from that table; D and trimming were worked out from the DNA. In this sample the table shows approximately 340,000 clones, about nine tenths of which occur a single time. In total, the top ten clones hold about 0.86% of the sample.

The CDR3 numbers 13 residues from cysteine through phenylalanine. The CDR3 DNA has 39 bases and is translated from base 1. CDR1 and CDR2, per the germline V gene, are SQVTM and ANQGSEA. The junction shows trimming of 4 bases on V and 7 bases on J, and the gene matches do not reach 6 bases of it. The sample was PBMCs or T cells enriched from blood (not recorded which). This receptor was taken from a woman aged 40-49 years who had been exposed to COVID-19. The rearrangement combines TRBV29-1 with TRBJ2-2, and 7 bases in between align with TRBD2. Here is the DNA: TGCAGCGTTGGGGGAGGGGCAGGCGGGGAGCTGTTTTTT. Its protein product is CSVGGGAGGELFF.